This T cell receptor beta chain was sequenced during a study of lymphopenia after photon versus proton radiotherapy. Study results and caveats: Proton therapy kept repertoires fairly stable, unlike photons, which gained effector/memory cells. After lymphocyte nadir, photon-treated repertoires showed oligoclonal expansion, especially CD8+ Temra.

Assay: immunoSEQ multiplex PCR; the TCRdb copy retains only in-frame clones and omits some. The repertoire holds some 41,000 clones, 70% to 90% seen once, with approximately 2.9% in the top ten. Turning to this clone: Its antigen remains unidentified.

Germline CDR1 and CDR2: MNHEY and SVGAGI. The CDR3 length is 15 residues. The J segment lost 2 bases and the V segment lost 4 bases, leaving 4 bases of the junction unmatched. Sequencing used peripheral blood, obtained from a patient treated with photon-based radiotherapy. This chain joins TRBV6-5 and TRBJ2-7, with 11 bases fitting TRBD2. This receptor was identified in a man in his fifties with gastric cancer. The CDR3 loop is CASSSRLAGTYEQYF. The CDR3 DNA reads as TGTGCCAGCAGTTCCAGACTAGCGGGGACCTACGAGCAGTACTTC.